One sample yielded the 27 T cell receptor beta chains listed below, sequenced in a study of pediatric ulcerative colitis. The method was immunoSEQ multiplex PCR; TCRdb's version includes in-frame clones alone and lacks a portion of them. The table has 59,000 or so clones, about three quarters seen once. What was sequenced was blood. These receptors were obtained from a boy aged 10-17 years with moderate ulcerative colitis.

The chain joins TRBV2 to TRBJ2-1; 12 bases line up with TRBD2. Losses at the gene ends were 2 bases for V and 9 bases for J; bases not matched to a gene: 11. This CDR3 spans 17 amino acids. Germline CDR1 and CDR2: SNHLY and FYNNEI. CDR3 loop: CASSELPLAGGRSEQFF. The CDR3 bases are TGTGCCAGCAGTGAATTACCTCTAGCGGGGGGGCGAAGTGAGCAGTTCTTC.

There are a few counts of this clone. V is TRBV18 and J is TRBJ1-3; no reliable D call. Trimming took 2 bases from V and 0 from J, leaving 23 bases between them. Per germline, CDR1 KGHSH and CDR2 LQKENI. This CDR3 has 20 amino acids. CDR3 sequence (DNA): TGTGCCAGCTCACCATACGGACTTGGAAAACACAAAAGCTCTGGAAACACCATATATTTT. Translated: CASSPYGLGKHKSSGNTIYF.

V and J are TRBV19 and TRBJ1-3; no reliable D call. The CDR3 extends over 13 amino acids. Trimming took off 5 bases at V and 1 base at J, with 6 bases between the two ends. Germline V CDR1 and CDR2: LNHDA, SQIVND (reference sequence). CDR3 in DNA: TGTGCCAGTAGTGTCTTGTCTGGAAACACCATATATTTT. Its protein product is CASSVLSGNTIYF.

With respect to this clone: One end of the junction is discordant with germline, which a read error may explain. The V gene is TRBV27, the J gene TRBJ2-5; TRBD1 is a possible D gene (7 bases). This CDR3 region has 15 residues. CDR1 and CDR2 (germline): MNHEY, SMNVEV (reference sequence). The CDR3 DNA sequence: TGTGCCAGCAGTCGAAGTTCAGGGGGGTGGTGGACCCAGCACTTC. As protein: CASSRSSGGWWTQHF.

This clone was found once. The CDR3 loop reads CASSWGQGTDTQYF. CDR3 DNA: TGTGCCAGCAGCTGGGGACAGGGCACAGATACGCAGTATTTT. This chain connects TRBV7-9 to TRBJ2-3, with 8 positions matching TRBD1. Trimming cost V 4 bases and J 1 base; bases outside gene matches: 1. The CDR3 is 14 amino acids. Looked up from germline, CDR1 is SEHNR and CDR2 is FQNEAQ (reference sequence).

The V gene is TRBV4-1, the J gene TRBJ1-6; D is unresolved. Trimming cost V 2 bases and J 7 bases, with 18 bases left between them. The CDR3 totals 17 residues. Germline V CDR1 and CDR2: MGHRA, YSYEKL. The CDR3 DNA follows: TGCGCCAGCAGCCAACTAGGACTTTCCTCGGGGAATTCACCCCTCCACTTT. This gives the protein CASSQLGLSSGNSPLHF.

This chain joins TRBV6-6 and TRBJ2-1; maybe TRBD2 (7 bases). Per germline, CDR1 MNHNY and CDR2 SVGAGI (reference sequence). The CDR3 covers 15 residues. Trimming removed 6 bases from V and 4 bases from J, with 16 bases in between. The CDR3: CASRPGRGAYNEQFF. CDR3 in DNA: TGTGCCAGCAGGCCGGGACGGGGGGCTTACAATGAGCAGTTCTTC.

This chain links TRBV11-3 with TRBJ2-7, with 9 positions matching TRBD1. Losses at the gene ends were 5 bases for V and 3 bases for J; bases not matched to a gene: 5. Looked up from germline, CDR1 is SGHNT and CDR2 is YENEEA. The CDR3 has 14 residues. CDR3 amino acids: CASSPVGQGYEQYF. Written as DNA, the CDR3 is TGTGCCAGCAGCCCTGTGGGACAGGGCTACGAGCAGTACTTC.

This clone occurred a few times. The V call is TRBV23-1, the J call TRBJ1-2; D is unresolved. Being an ORF, TRBV23-1 has a function that is uncertain. The CDR3 spans 13 residues. V dropped 7 bases and J dropped 4 bases, with 13 bases sitting between them. The CDR3 bases are TGCGCCAGCACCCCGCATGGGCCCTATGGCTACACCTTC. Its protein product is CASTPHGPYGYTF.

This chain uses TRBV6-6 with TRBJ2-1, with a possible D match to TRBD2 (6 bases). The CDR3 contains 16 residues. CDR1 and CDR2 (germline): MNHNY, SVGAGI (reference sequence). With 4 bases removed from V and 10 bases from J, the gap between germline ends came to 23 bases. In nucleotides, the CDR3 is TGTGCCAGCAGTTCCTACCGGGACTCAGGCCGAGGGGAGCAGTTCTTC. Translating gives CASSSYRDSGRGEQFF.

The CDR3 sequence is CASSKGTGAYEQYF. The CDR3 DNA reads as TGTGCCAGCAGTAAAGGGACCGGGGCCTACGAGCAGTACTTC. The rearrangement uses TRBV25-1 and TRBJ2-7; D may match TRBD1 or TRBD2 (5 bases each). Trimming cost V 5 bases and J 2 bases, with 13 bases left between them. CDR3 size: 14 residues. Germline V gene lookup returns CDR1 MGHDK and CDR2 SYGVNS.

The chain recombines TRBV5-6 with TRBJ2-3; possible D gene TRBD1, 6 bases. CDR3 size: 16 residues. Germline V gene sequence: CDR1 SGHDT, CDR2 YYEEEE. Trimming took 3 bases from V and 1 from J, leaving 15 bases between them. CDR3 sequence: CASSYNPGHRTDTQYF. The CDR3 DNA follows: TGTGCCAGCAGCTACAACCCGGGACACCGCACAGATACGCAGTATTTT.

The chain carries TRBV7-9 and TRBJ2-5, with D perhaps matching TRBD1 or TRBD2 (6 bases each). The ends were cut back, 9 bases at V and 3 bases at J, with 17 bases in the middle. Per the germline V gene, CDR1 is SEHNR and CDR2 is FQNEAQ (reference sequence). The CDR3 sequence is 14 residues long. The CDR3 nucleotides read TGTGCCAGTTCGTGGGGGGCAGCGGAAGAGACCCAGTACTTC. It is translated as CASSWGAAEETQYF.

The gene calls are TRBV4-1 and TRBJ1-5, with D hard to call. The germline V and J ends were trimmed by 5 bases and 2 bases, with 10 bases remaining between them. There are 14 residues in the CDR3. The germline V gene has CDR1 MGHRA and CDR2 YSYEKL. CDR3 coding DNA: TGCGCCAGCAGCGGGTCAGTTGGCAATCAGCCCCAGCATTTT. Translated: CASSGSVGNQPQHF.

V gene TRBV11-2 combines with J gene TRBJ1-5; no definite D call. Looked up from germline, CDR1 is SGHAT and CDR2 is FQNNGV. The CDR3 is 14 residues long. Trimming took off 0 bases at V and 4 bases at J, with 7 bases between the two ends. CDR3 amino acids: CASSLDSPNQPQHF. The CDR3 bases are TGTGCCAGCAGCTTAGATTCCCCTAATCAGCCCCAGCATTTT.

The chain is built from TRBV28 and TRBJ2-7; weak D call: TRBD1 (6 bases). Germline V CDR1 and CDR2: MDHEN, SYDVKM. V gave up 3 bases and J gave up 3 bases, with 12 bases separating them. This CDR3 spans 14 amino acids. Here the CDR3 DNA reads TGTGCCAGCAGTTTGGGGACACAACTCTACGAGCAGTACTTC. It is translated as CASSLGTQLYEQYF.

V usage is TRBV5-1 and J usage is TRBJ1-1; 10 positions match TRBD1. The ends lost 4 bases at V and 5 bases at J; junction bases unmatched: 5. Per germline, CDR1 SGHRS and CDR2 YFSETQ. The CDR3 is 14 residues long. The CDR3 DNA is TGCGCCAGCAGCCGCGGACAGGGGGAAACTGAAGCTTTCTTT. This translates into CASSRGQGETEAFF.

This clone is a singleton in its sample. The chain uses TRBV18 and TRBJ2-7; TRBD1 matches at 11 bases. The germline V gene encodes CDR1 KGHSH and CDR2 LQKENI. V lost 2 bases, J lost 8 bases, and 11 bases stayed unmatched. The CDR3 loop spans 16 amino acids. The CDR3 DNA sequence: TGTGCCAGCTCACCAGGAATCGGACAGGGGGCGAATAAGCAGTACTTC. It is translated as CASSPGIGQGANKQYF.

V usage is TRBV4-1 and J usage is TRBJ2-2; unclear D gene. This CDR3 has 13 amino acids. Trimming removed 4 bases at V and 6 bases at J, with 9 bases between. Looked up from germline, CDR1 is MGHRA and CDR2 is YSYEKL. The CDR3 region is CASSLVPAGELFF. In DNA form, the CDR3 reads TGCGCCAGCAGCCTTGTACCGGCCGGGGAGCTGTTTTTT.

J is TRBJ2-7 and V is TRBV11-2; D perhaps matches TRBD2 (7 bases). The CDR3 has 15 amino acids. Trimming took off 1 base at V and 7 bases at J, with 17 bases between the two ends. Germline values: CDR1 SGHAT, CDR2 FQNNGV. The CDR3 sequence is CASSLVRGAAWEQYF. CDR3 nucleotides: TGTGCCAGCAGCTTAGTCCGGGGGGCGGCGTGGGAGCAGTACTTC.

The chain couples TRBV4-2 to TRBJ1-4; D perhaps matches TRBD1 (6 bases). The germline V and J ends were trimmed by 0 bases and 7 bases, with 9 bases remaining between them. The CDR3 is 14 residues long. Germline-derived CDR1 and CDR2 are LGHNA and YNFKEQ. The CDR3 bases are TGTGCCAGCAGCCAAGAAGAGGGGGTTGAAAAACTGTTTTTT. The encoded protein is CASSQEEGVEKLFF.

The rearrangement uses TRBV10-3 and TRBJ1-5, with a tentative D call TRBD1 (6 bases). V lost 4 bases to trimming and J lost 4 bases, with 11 bases between them. The CDR3 contains 14 residues. Per the germline V gene, CDR1 is ENHRY and CDR2 is SYGVKD. The CDR3 sequence is CAISATDRNQPQHF. The CDR3 nucleotides are TGTGCCATCAGTGCCACGGACAGAAATCAGCCCCAGCATTTT.

This clone was counted a few times. The rearrangement links TRBV7-2 to TRBJ2-5; D call uncertain. The CDR3 is 13 amino acids. Germline CDR1 reads SGHTA; CDR2 reads FQGNSA. V lost 0 bases to trimming and J lost 2 bases, with 4 bases between them. The CDR3 sequence is CASSLAWQETQYF. CDR3 coding DNA: TGTGCCAGCAGCTTAGCTTGGCAAGAGACCCAGTACTTC.

The chain couples TRBV30 to TRBJ2-1, with TRBD2 identical over 7 bases. Germline values: CDR1 GTSNPN, CDR2 SVGIG (reference sequence). V lost 3 bases, J lost 0 bases, and 5 bases stayed unmatched. The CDR3 runs 15 residues. The CDR3 sequence: CAWRRAGLSYNEQFF. The CDR3 coding sequence is TGTGCCTGGAGGAGAGCGGGACTCTCCTACAATGAGCAGTTCTTC.

The chain combines TRBV2 with TRBJ2-5, with 7 bases identical to TRBD2. J was trimmed by 2 bases and V by 4 bases; bases with no gene match: 10. Germline CDR1 is SNHLY and CDR2 is FYNNEI. The CDR3 sequence is 16 residues long. As DNA, the CDR3 is TGTGCCAGCAGTGGGGGACTTGCGGGGGTACAAGAGACCCAGTACTTC. It codes for CASSGGLAGVQETQYF.

The chain joins TRBV5-1 to TRBJ1-3, with 7 bases fitting TRBD1. Germline V gene data show CDR1 as SGHRS and CDR2 as YFSETQ. CDR3 length: 14 residues. Trimming took 5 bases from V and 2 from J; bases not matched to a gene: 4. The CDR3: CASSQDRAGNTIYF. The CDR3 DNA reads TGCGCCAGCAGTCAAGACAGGGCTGGAAACACCATATATTTT.

In its sample, this clone was seen once. This sequence joins TRBV5-1 and TRBJ2-3; D is uncertain. V was trimmed by 3 bases and J by 2 bases, leaving 13 bases between them. The germline CDR1 and CDR2 sequences are SGHRS and YFSETQ. The CDR3 has 15 residues. The CDR3 here is CASSWKPSFTDTQYF. The CDR3 coding sequence is TGCGCCAGCAGCTGGAAGCCGTCCTTCACAGATACGCAGTATTTT.